This TCR beta chain was identified in a study of T-cell reconstitution after alpha-beta-depleted transplantation in children. Broader study findings: Alpha-beta T cells present about two months after transplant were reported to originate from several hundred expanded graft clones. T-cell counts and diversity at one year following transplant were attributed mainly to newly produced T cells. Surviving recipient T cells and thymic progenitors underlay high day-60 TCRbeta diversity in some patients.

This clonotype was observed a few times. The antigen is unknown. Unique molecular identifiers were used to barcode this TCRbeta library. TCRdb reanalysed the PCR reads using MiXCR and keeps one entry per CDR3 protein. The table records roughly 670,000 distinct CDR3 sequences, approximately 14% of them present only once. Per germline, CDR1 SGHRS and CDR2 YFSETQ. This CDR3 is built from 15 residues. V lost 2 bases, J lost 6 bases, and 5 bases stayed unmatched. Here the sequenced sample was PBMCs, taken before TCRalphabeta/CD19-depleted stem cell transplant. The genes are TRBV5-1 and TRBJ2-1; TRBD2 aligns across 10 bases. This clonotype was obtained from a girl aged 2 to 9 with congenital amegakaryocytic thrombocytopenia, due to receive a stem cell transplant. The CDR3 here is CASSLAGGDSNEQFF. The CDR3 bases are TGCGCCAGCAGCTTAGCGGGAGGGGACTCCAATGAGCAGTTCTTC.